A single sample is the source of the 13 T cell receptor beta chains below, sequenced in a study of Ad26.COV2.S vaccination and SARS-CoV-2 variants. Treatment of the sample: over 15 received Ad26.COV2.S at low or high dose, single or two shots; 5 received placebo; per-sample allocation not given. The study sampled participants on day 63 after the first vaccine or placebo injection. Only in-frame clones appear in the TCRdb table, and some are missing; sequencing was by immunoSEQ multiplex PCR. This sample has roughly 330,000 clones; almost 90% occur once, and the top ten carry around 5.5%. The sequences come from peripheral blood, collected in a trial of Ad26.COV2.S vaccine versus placebo. The receptors were sampled from a person aged 18-60 years who received the Ad26.COV2.S COVID-19 vaccine or a placebo.

The chain is built from TRBV5-5 and TRBJ1-1; D is uncertain. The CDR3 is 13 residues long. Trimming took off 5 bases at V and 1 base at J, with 9 bases between the two ends. CDR1 is SGHKS, CDR2 YYEKEE, per germline (reference sequence). In DNA form, the CDR3 reads TGTGCCAGCAGACTTACAAGGAACACTGAAGCTTTCTTT. Its protein product is CASRLTRNTEAFF.

This chain links TRBV7-2 with TRBJ1-1, with D unclear. In germline, CDR1 is SGHTA, CDR2 FQGNSA. The CDR3 is made up of 16 amino acids. V was shortened by 2 bases and J by 1 base, with 14 bases between the two germline ends. CDR3 sequence reads: CASSLFLHSGNTEAFF. CDR3 DNA: TGTGCCAGCAGCTTATTCCTGCATAGTGGGAACACTGAAGCTTTCTTT.

The chain has TRBV6-5 and TRBJ1-1; D might be TRBD1 (6 bases). The CDR3 has 15 amino acids. The V end was cut by 7 bases, the J end by 7 bases, with 22 bases between. CDR1 MNHEY and CDR2 SVGAGI come from the germline V gene. CDR3 region: CASTGRGQTGNEAFF. CDR3 DNA sequence: TGTGCCAGCACGGGAAGAGGACAGACAGGAAATGAAGCTTTCTTT.

The J gene is TRBJ2-1, the V gene TRBV2; the D gene could be TRBD1 or TRBD2 (5 bases each). This CDR3 has 16 amino acids. Germline CDR1 is SNHLY and CDR2 is FYNNEI. V was pared by 8 bases and J by 7 bases, with 24 bases between. The CDR3 DNA reads as TGTGCCAGCGGACGTTCGTGGGGGAGCAACTTGAATGAGCAGTTCTTC. This encodes CASGRSWGSNLNEQFF.

Concerning this clone: This specimen includes other DNA sequences encoding the same CDR3. The chain joins TRBV7-2 to TRBJ2-2; no definite D call. This CDR3 has 12 amino acids. Between the trimmed V and J ends, which lost 4 bases and 3 bases, there was a span of 3 bases. Germline V gene data show CDR1 as SGHTA and CDR2 as FQGNSA. This CDR3 reads CASSSYTGELFF. CDR3 nucleotides: TGTGCCAGCAGCTCTTACACCGGGGAGCTGTTTTTT.

V and J are TRBV27 and TRBJ2-5; 7 bases map to TRBD2. CDR3 size: 14 residues. V gave up 4 bases and J gave up 4 bases; unmatched junction bases: 6. Germline values: CDR1 MNHEY, CDR2 SMNVEV (reference sequence). CDR3 residues: CASSWVGGSETQYF. Here the CDR3 DNA reads TGTGCCAGCAGTTGGGTGGGGGGGTCAGAGACCCAGTACTTC.

The genes are TRBV4-1 and TRBJ1-1; possible D gene TRBD1, 6 bases. Germline V gene lookup returns CDR1 MGHRA and CDR2 YSYEKL. The CDR3 is 16 residues long. V was pared by 1 base and J by 4 bases, with 16 bases between. Here the CDR3 reads CASSQASAGAITEAFF. Here the CDR3 DNA reads TGCGCCAGCAGCCAAGCATCGGCAGGGGCGATCACTGAAGCTTTCTTT.

This chain links TRBV19 with TRBJ2-1, with 7 bases identical to TRBD2. V trimming: 3 bases; J trimming: 3 bases; junction bases outside the gene matches: 20. The CDR3 is 20 amino acids. CDR1 and CDR2 (germline): LNHDA, SQIVND (reference sequence). The CDR3 DNA sequence: TGTGCCAGTAGTATTTTTTTCGGGCCCTCAATCCTAGCGGACTACAATGAGCAGTTCTTC. Translating gives CASSIFFGPSILADYNEQFF. Full variable domain (missing parts from reference TRBV19 and TRBJ2-1): DGGITQSPKYLFRKEGQNVTLSCEQNLNHDAMYWYRQDPGQGLRLIYYSQIVNDFQKGDIAEGYSVSREKKESFPLTVTSAQKNPTAFYLCASSIFFGPSILADYNEQFFGPGTRLTVL.

This sequence joins TRBV6-1 and TRBJ1-2, with TRBD1 as a possible D gene (6 bases). Per the germline V gene, CDR1 is MNHNS and CDR2 is SASEGT. This CDR3 is 13 amino acids long. V was pared by 3 bases and J by 7 bases, with 12 bases between. The CDR3 DNA reads as TGTGCCAGCAGTGATACAGGGAGTGGTGGCTACACCTTC. Its protein product is CASSDTGSGGYTF.

This clone occurred once. The rearrangement uses TRBV30 and TRBJ1-2; D ambiguous. CDR1 and CDR2 from the germline V gene are GTSNPN and SVGIG (reference sequence). Between the trimmed V and J ends, which lost 5 bases and 8 bases, there was a span of 15 bases. There are 12 residues in the CDR3. This chain's CDR3 is CAWVRFAEGYTF. The CDR3 region has the DNA TGTGCCTGGGTCAGATTTGCGGAGGGCTACACCTTC. The full variable domain, in which reference TRBV30 and TRBJ1-2 provide the parts outside the CDR3, is SQTIHQWPATLVQPVGSPLSLECTVEGTSNPNLYWYRQAAGRGLQLLFYSVGIGQISSEVPQNLSASRPQDRQFILSSKKLLLSDSGFYLCAWVRFAEGYTFGSGTRLTVV.

The chain recombines TRBV11-3 with TRBJ2-1; 8 nucleotides line up with TRBD2. Germline V gene data show CDR1 as SGHNT and CDR2 as YENEEA. The length of the CDR3 is 17 residues. The V and J ends lost 1 base and 7 bases, in that order; junction bases with no gene match: 12. The CDR3 region is CASSLAGGPGVGNEQFF. As DNA, the CDR3 is TGTGCCAGCAGCTTAGCGGGGGGGCCCGGAGTAGGGAATGAGCAGTTCTTC.

The V and J genes are TRBV9 and TRBJ1-2, with D tentatively TRBD1 (5 bases). V gave up 7 bases and J gave up 1 base, with 8 bases separating them. From germline, CDR1 is SGDLS and CDR2 YYNGEE. The length of the CDR3 is 12 residues. The CDR3 loop is CASGGSNYGYTF. The CDR3 coding sequence is TGTGCCAGCGGGGGTAGTAACTATGGCTACACCTTC.

The chain joins TRBV2 to TRBJ1-4, with D perhaps matching TRBD1 (5 bases). CDR3 length equals 15 residues. V dropped 4 bases and J dropped 3 bases, with 12 bases sitting between them. Germline V gene data show CDR1 as SNHLY and CDR2 as FYNNEI. The CDR3 here is CASSGQSRANEKLFF. DNA for the CDR3: TGTGCCAGCAGTGGACAGTCCAGGGCTAATGAAAAACTGTTTTTT.